One and the same sample provided the 14 T cell receptor beta chains below, sequenced in a study of sequential checkpoint blockade in melanoma (dated by TCRdb to the late 2010s). Libraries came from the immunoSEQ multiplex PCR assay. Here the immuneACCESS table is served through TCRdb, limited to in-frame sequences with V and J called. Missing clones are a known gap in these copies; in checked studies unresolved V genes cover under half, and the rest lacks a known reason. The sample table shows some 13,000 clones, and about 73% are seen once. 30% to 40% of the sample is held by the ten biggest clonotypes. Taken with the paper, the label for treatment or condition translates to: randomized to nivolumab then ipilimumab (arm A) or the reverse (arm B). Sequenced here: CD8+ T cells sorted from blood (inferred from file names), sampled from a patient given nivolumab and ipilimumab in sequence. These receptors were collected from a human donor with melanoma.

This clone showed up just a few times. V usage is TRBV7-9 and J usage is TRBJ2-1; 9 positions match TRBD2. V dropped 4 bases and J dropped 9; count of bases not matched to a gene: 19. The CDR3 runs 18 residues. Germline CDR1 reads SEHNR; CDR2 reads FQNEAQ (reference sequence). The CDR3 sequence: CASSSNHPLAGNMGEQFF. The CDR3 nucleotides read TGTGCCAGCAGCTCTAACCACCCACTAGCGGGTAACATGGGTGAGCAGTTCTTC.

J is TRBJ2-7 and V is TRBV11-3; TRBD2 aligns across 7 bases. Trimming cost V 5 bases and J 10 bases; bases outside gene matches: 8. CDR1 and CDR2 (germline): SGHNT, YENEEA. CDR3 length: 12 amino acids. CDR3 nucleotide sequence: TGTGCCAGCAGCGGACTAGACGGCGCCCAGTACTTC. It translates to CASSGLDGAQYF.

This chain connects TRBV28 to TRBJ1-4; TRBD1 matches 8 bases. Germline V gene lookup returns CDR1 MDHEN and CDR2 SYDVKM. The CDR3 covers 15 residues. V dropped 4 bases and J dropped 6; count of bases not matched to a gene: 7. The CDR3 nucleotides read TGTGCCAGCAGTTCCCCGGGACAGGACCATGAAAAACTGTTTTTT. Amino acid sequence: CASSSPGQDHEKLFF.

The rearrangement joins TRBV6-5 to TRBJ2-7; D is uncertain. The V end was cut by 10 bases, the J end by 2 bases, with 12 bases between. Germline lookup yields CDR1 MNHEY and CDR2 SVGAGI. The CDR3 consists of 12 residues. In DNA, the CDR3 is TGTGCCACGACTCGGAACCCCTACGAGCAGTACTTC. Protein product: CATTRNPYEQYF.

The V and J genes are TRBV7-9 and TRBJ2-4; 7 bases match TRBD1. Germline loops: CDR1 SEHNR, CDR2 FQNEAQ (reference sequence). The CDR3 totals 16 residues. Trimming took 4 bases from V and 0 from J; bases not matched to a gene: 6. For the CDR3, the DNA is TGTGCCAGCAGCTCCCGGACAGGCCTAGCCAAAAACATTCAGTACTTC. Translated, it gives CASSSRTGLAKNIQYF. The variable domain in full, completed from reference TRBV7-9 and TRBJ2-4, reads DTGVSQNPRHKITKRGQNVTFRCDPISEHNRLYWYRQTLGQGPEFLTYFQNEAQLEKSRLLSDRFSAERPKGSFSTLEIQRTEQGDSAMYLCASSSRTGLAKNIQYFGAGTRLSVL.

This clone was counted a few times. V gene TRBV10-2 combines with J gene TRBJ1-5; D gene uncertain. Germline assignment: CDR1 WSHSY and CDR2 SAAADI. The CDR3 sequence is 15 residues long. V gave up 4 bases and J gave up 2 bases, with 12 bases separating them. CDR3 DNA sequence: TGCGCCAGCAGTGTCTTAGGAGGAGGCAATCAGCCCCAGCATTTT. Amino acid sequence: CASSVLGGGNQPQHF.

This chain joins TRBV13 and TRBJ2-1; perhaps TRBD1 as D (6 bases). Germline V gene data show CDR1 as PRHDT and CDR2 as FYEKMQ (reference sequence). The CDR3 has 13 amino acids. V was trimmed by 2 bases and J by 5 bases, leaving 7 bases between them. CDR3 nucleotides: TGTGCCAGCAGCTTATCAGGGGACAATGAGCAGTTCTTC. Encoded protein: CASSLSGDNEQFF. Full variable domain (missing parts from reference TRBV13 and TRBJ2-1): AAGVIQSPRHLIKEKRETATLKCYPIPRHDTVYWYQQGPGQDPQFLISFYEKMQSDKGSIPDRFSAQQFSDYHSELNMSSLELGDSALYFCASSLSGDNEQFFGPGTRLTVL.

In its sample, this clone was seen a few times. The chain recombines TRBV11-3 with TRBJ2-7; no definite D call. The V and J ends lost 5 bases and 4 bases respectively, with 18 bases between them. The CDR3 spans 15 residues. Germline assignment: CDR1 SGHNT and CDR2 YENEEA. For the CDR3, the DNA is TGTGCCAGCAGCCTAAGTAAAGCCATCCTTTACGAGCAGTACTTC. Translation gives CASSLSKAILYEQYF.

The rearrangement uses TRBV9 and TRBJ2-3; 8 nucleotides line up with TRBD2. Germline CDR1 and CDR2: SGDLS and YYNGEE. J was trimmed by 2 bases and V by 1 base; bases with no gene match: 3. There are 15 residues in the CDR3. CDR3 sequence (DNA): TGTGCCAGCAGCGTAACTAGCGGCTCCACAGATACGCAGTATTTT. Its translation is CASSVTSGSTDTQYF.

Remarks on this clone: The junction departs from germline at one end; a sequencing error may be responsible. The chain is built from TRBV7-7 and TRBJ1-5; 8 bases align to TRBD1. Germline V gene sequence: CDR1 SSHAT, CDR2 FNYEAQ (reference sequence). The CDR3 spans 17 residues. Written as DNA, the CDR3 is TGTGCTAGCAGCTTAGGCAGGGGGCCTCATAGCAATCAGCCCCAGCATTTT. This codes for CASSLGRGPHSNQPQHF. The full variable domain, rest sourced from reference TRBV7-7 and TRBJ1-5, is GAGVSQSPRYKVTKRGQDVTLRCDPISSHATLYWYQQALGQGPEFLTYFNYEAQPDKSGLPSDRFSAERPEGSISTLTIQRTEQRDSAMYRCASSLGRGPHSNQPQHFGDGTRLSIL.

The chain links TRBV7-2 to TRBJ2-3, with 10 bases aligning to TRBD2. Unmatched junction bases numbered 6, after V lost 4 bases and J lost 2 bases. The CDR3 has 16 amino acids. Germline assignment: CDR1 SGHTA and CDR2 FQGNSA. CDR3 protein: CASSYETSGVTDTQYF. The CDR3 DNA reads TGTGCCAGCAGCTATGAAACTAGCGGGGTCACAGATACGCAGTATTTT.

The chain links TRBV5-1 to TRBJ2-7; TRBD1 matches at 9 bases. The V gene's germline CDR1 is SGHRS and CDR2 YFSETQ. CDR3 length: 18 amino acids. Trimming at V came to 4 bases and at J to 4 bases, leaving 18 bases not matched to a gene. The CDR3 sequence is CASSQPRNPGTGQYEQYF. CDR3 coding DNA: TGCGCCAGCAGCCAACCCAGAAACCCCGGGACAGGGCAATACGAGCAGTACTTC.

This clone was seen just once. The V and J genes are TRBV6-6 and TRBJ2-5, with D unclear. The DNA end is more similar to TRBJ2-7, so the J call may be wrong. Germline V CDR1 and CDR2: MNHNY, SVGAGI (reference sequence). This CDR3 has 13 residues. The CDR3 nucleotides are TGTGCCAGCAGGAAGTCGAAAGCCTACGAGCAGTACTTC. Translation gives CASRKSKAYEQYF.

The chain combines TRBV9 with TRBJ2-7; 9 bases map to TRBD2. This CDR3 region has 14 residues. The V and J ends lost 4 bases and 5 bases, in that order; junction bases with no gene match: 7. Germline V gives CDR1 SGDLS, CDR2 YYNGEE. In nucleotides, the CDR3 is TGTGCCAGCAGCCTTAGCGGGAGTGTCCACGAGCAGTACTTC. Translation: CASSLSGSVHEQYF.